This is a list of T cell receptor beta chains from one sample in a study of shared clonotypes between healthy human individuals. Profiled with immunoSEQ multiplex PCR; TCRdb holds only in-frame clones, not every one. The profile shows hundreds of thousands of clones, around 72% of them singletons. Input material: memory CD4+ T cells sorted from blood. These TCRs come from a woman aged 25 to 39 in good health. The CDR3 runs from the conserved cysteine through the conserved F or W. The order of the fields is D gene, clone size, CDR3 length, V gene, J gene, CDR3 DNA, CDR3 protein. The D gene is left open where the match is weak. Expanded clones are given a class, and other clones once, few, many or no size at all.

NA	NA	13	TRBV28	TRBJ1-6	TGTGCCAGCAGTTACGGGGGCAATTCACCCCTCCACTTT	CASSYGGNSPLHF
TRBD2	NA	16	TRBV10-3	TRBJ2-3	TGTGCCATCAGTGAGTCGCGGCGGGAGGGCACAGATACGCAGTATTTT	CAISESRREGTDTQYF
TRBD1	few	16	TRBV19	TRBJ2-7	TGTGCCAGTAGAATCAATTGGGACAGGGGGACCTACGAGCAGTACTTC	CASRINWDRGTYEQYF
NA	few	15	TRBV9	TRBJ2-3	TGTGCCAGCAGCGTACAGGGCGTTCAGGCAGATACGCAGTATTTT	CASSVQGVQADTQYF
TRBD2	NA	15	TRBV7-2	TRBJ2-1	TGTGCCAGCAGCTTAGAACTAGCGGGAGGGAATGAGCAGTTCTTC	CASSLELAGGNEQFF
NA	NA	13	TRBV28	TRBJ1-1	TGTGCCAGCAGTTCACAGGAGAACACTGAAGCTTTCTTT	CASSSQENTEAFF
NA	once	13	TRBV5-1	TRBJ1-4	TGCGCCAGCAGCTTGGGGGGTGATGAAAAACTGTTTTTT	CASSLGGDEKLFF
NA	NA	13	TRBV18	TRBJ2-7	TGTGCCAGCTCACCAAATGGCGGCGACGAGCAGTACTTC	CASSPNGGDEQYF
TRBD1	NA	14	TRBV6-5	TRBJ2-7	TGTGCCAGTAGGTGGGACAGGGCCTCCTACGAGCAGTACTTC	CASRWDRASYEQYF
NA	NA	14	TRBV28	TRBJ1-5	TGTGCCACCAGCAAAATTAATAGCAATCAGCCCCAGCATTTT	CATSKINSNQPQHF
TRBD1	few	15	TRBV18	TRBJ1-4	TGTGCCAGCTCACCACCGGGACAGAAAGGTGAAAAACTGTTTTTT	CASSPPGQKGEKLFF
NA	NA	14	TRBV29-1	TRBJ2-2	TGCAGCGCGCAGACAGTCTTCGGCACCGGGGAGCTGTTTTTT	CSAQTVFGTGELFF
NA	NA	13	TRBV27	TRBJ2-1	TGTGCCAGCAGCAAAGCCGGGGCTGGTGAGCAGTTCTTC	CASSKAGAGEQFF
NA	once	15	TRBV27	TRBJ1-1	TGTGCCAGCAGTGCGCCGGGGGTATTGAACACTGAAGCTTTCTTT	CASSAPGVLNTEAFF
NA	NA	14	TRBV19	TRBJ1-5	TGTGCCAGTAGTATCGAGGGGGGCAACCAGCCCCAGCATTTT	CASSIEGGNQPQHF
TRBD2	few	17	TRBV5-1	TRBJ2-5	TGCGCCAGCAGCTTGGGAGTTAGCGGGGGTTCCCAAGAGACCCAGTACTTC	CASSLGVSGGSQETQYF
NA	few	16	TRBV18	TRBJ2-2	TGTGCCAGCTCACGAGAGGGTTCTACGAACACCGGGGAGCTGTTTTTT	CASSREGSTNTGELFF
NA	NA	13	TRBV28	TRBJ1-4	TGTGCCAGCGGAAGGGCAACTAATGAAAAACTGTTTTTT	CASGRATNEKLFF
NA	few	14	TRBV7-7	TRBJ2-3	TGTGCCAGCAGCTTTGGAACCCCGGGGGATACGCAGTATTTT	CASSFGTPGDTQYF
TRBD1	NA	16	TRBV19	TRBJ2-2	TGTGCCAGTAAGCTCGGACAGGTGCTAAGCACCGGGGAGCTGTTTTTT	CASKLGQVLSTGELFF
TRBD1	NA	13	TRBV7-2	TRBJ1-5	TGTGCCAGCAGCAGGGGGCACAATCAGCCCCAGCATTTT	CASSRGHNQPQHF
NA	NA	15	TRBV6-6	TRBJ1-5	TGTGCCAGCAGCCACCAGGGATATAGCAATCAGCCCCAGCATTTT	CASSHQGYSNQPQHF
NA	NA	13	TRBV25-1	TRBJ1-3	TGTGCCAGCAGTGAGAGCTCTGGAAACACCATATATTTT	CASSESSGNTIYF
NA	NA	16	TRBV5-5	TRBJ2-7	TGTGCCAGCAGCTTGAGGTGGGACCCCAGGTTAGACGAGCAGTACTTC	CASSLRWDPRLDEQYF
NA	NA	14	TRBV5-4	TRBJ2-6	TGTGCCAGCAAGAGGAGCTCTGGGGCCAACGTCCTGACTTTC	CASKRSSGANVLTF
NA	NA	13	TRBV7-7	TRBJ1-5	TGTGCCAGCAGTTACTCACCGGATCAGCCCCAGCATTTT	CASSYSPDQPQHF
TRBD2	NA	17	TRBV19	TRBJ2-3	TGTGCCAGTAGTACCAGCCTTTTAGCGGGAGGGCCAGATACGCAGTATTTT	CASSTSLLAGGPDTQYF
TRBD1	NA	12	TRBV19	TRBJ1-2	TGTGCCAGTAGTCCAGCAGGGGGCGGCTACACCTTC	CASSPAGGGYTF
TRBD1	NA	15	TRBV5-1	TRBJ2-7	TGCGCCAGCAGCGGCGAGACAGGGGGCAAACACGAGCAGTACTTC	CASSGETGGKHEQYF
NA	few	14	TRBV11-2	TRBJ1-1	TGTGCCAGCAGCCCAAGCCAGGGAGGTACTGAAGCTTTCTTT	CASSPSQGGTEAFF
NA	NA	11	TRBV28	TRBJ1-2	TGTGCCACATCAGGGAATGATGGCTACACCTTC	CATSGNDGYTF
NA	NA	15	TRBV4-1	TRBJ1-5	TGCGCCAGCAGCCAAGTCGGAGGGCGAGGCCAGCCCCAGCATTTT	CASSQVGGRGQPQHF
NA	NA	16	TRBV4-2	TRBJ1-4	TGTGCCAGCAGCCAACTCTTAGACAGAGAAAATGAAAAACTGTTTTTT	CASSQLLDRENEKLFF
NA	few	12	TRBV11-2	TRBJ2-3	TGTGCCAGCAGCTTACGATCAGATACGCAGTATTTT	CASSLRSDTQYF
NA	few	14	TRBV5-6	TRBJ1-2	TGTGCCAGCAGCCCGTTGGACACCCACTATGGCTACACCTTC	CASSPLDTHYGYTF
NA	few	14	TRBV30	TRBJ1-3	TGTGCCTGGAGTGTAGCCTTCTCTGGAAACACCATATATTTT	CAWSVAFSGNTIYF
TRBD1	NA	15	TRBV5-1	TRBJ1-2	TGCGCCAGCAGCTTCCGGGACAGGGCACCCTATGGCTACACCTTC	CASSFRDRAPYGYTF
TRBD2	NA	13	TRBV29-1	TRBJ2-5	TGCAGCGTCCAAGCGGGAGGGCCGGAGACCCAGTACTTC	CSVQAGGPETQYF
NA	many	15	TRBV28	TRBJ2-5	TGTGCCAGCACCCCCCTTCGGGCAGGCGAAGAGACCCAGTACTTC	CASTPLRAGEETQYF
TRBD1	NA	16	TRBV28	TRBJ2-7	TGTGCCAGCAGTTTGGGACAGGGGGCCTTTGGTTACGAGCAGTACTTC	CASSLGQGAFGYEQYF
NA	few	13	TRBV28	TRBJ2-5	TGTGCCAGCGTGACGGGGGATCGAGAGACCCAGTACTTC	CASVTGDRETQYF
TRBD1	NA	17	TRBV7-6	TRBJ1-1	TGTGCCAGCAGCTCGCGAAGGCCGGGACAGGGCCACACTGAAGCTTTCTTT	CASSSRRPGQGHTEAFF
NA	NA	15	TRBV30	TRBJ1-2	TGTGCCTGGAGAAGAGGCAGCTCCCTCCTCTATGGCTACACCTTC	CAWRRGSSLLYGYTF
TRBD1	NA	12	TRBV19	TRBJ1-5	TGTGCCAACGGACAGGGTGAACAGCCCCAGCATTTT	CANGQGEQPQHF
TRBD2	NA	16	TRBV6-6	TRBJ2-1	TGTGCCAGCAGTTACCCGAGACTAGCGGGAGACAATGAGCAGTTCTTC	CASSYPRLAGDNEQFF
NA	few	14	TRBV5-6	TRBJ2-7	TGTGCCAGCAGCTTGCCGGAGGACTCTCGTGAGCAGTACTTC	CASSLPEDSREQYF
TRBD2	NA	15	TRBV7-2	TRBJ2-7	TGTGCCAGCAGCGAAGGACTAGCGGGATCCTACGAGCAGTACTTC	CASSEGLAGSYEQYF
TRBD2	NA	13	TRBV28	TRBJ2-7	TGTGCCAGCGCCCTAGCGGGCTCCTACGAGCAGTACTTC	CASALAGSYEQYF
TRBD2	NA	13	TRBV28	TRBJ2-7	TGTGCCAGCAACGGGGGGGTGGCCCACGAGCAGTACTTC	CASNGGVAHEQYF
NA	NA	17	TRBV7-9	TRBJ1-1	TGTGCCAGCAGCTTCGGGAGGGGAGCAGGGAGGTACACTGAAGCTTTCTTT	CASSFGRGAGRYTEAFF
NA	many	11	TRBV6-1	TRBJ1-2	TGTGCCAGCAGTGAATTTTGGGGCTACACCTTC	CASSEFWGYTF
NA	NA	13	TRBV9	TRBJ1-1	TGTGCCAGCAGCTCCGCAGTAGGGACTGAAGCTTTCTTT	CASSSAVGTEAFF
NA	NA	14	TRBV6-5	TRBJ1-5	TGTGCCAGCAGTTCTGCACAAAGCAATCAGCCCCAGCATTTT	CASSSAQSNQPQHF
NA	NA	14	TRBV11-3	TRBJ1-2	TGTGCCAGCAGCTTAACAGACCTCAACTATGGCTACACCTTC	CASSLTDLNYGYTF